Listed below are T cell receptor beta chains from one sample, sequenced in a study of T cell responses to AZD1222 COVID-19 vaccine. TCRdb's table, derived via immunoSEQ multiplex PCR, lists solely in-frame clones and lacks some. The data show 110,000 to 150,000 clones, 92% seen once. The sample here was peripheral blood, taken on day 0 of AZD1222 vaccination. Every receptor here comes from an adult in good health. Each CDR3 is given with its conserved first and last residue. The order of the fields is CDR3 length, J gene, D gene, clone size, V gene, CDR3 DNA, CDR3 protein. A D gene is named only where the DNA matches it firmly. Part of the rows lack a size; the others show once, few, many or a class for expanded clones.

length: 12
J: TRBJ2-1
D: -
size: few
V: TRBV7-9
DNA: TGTGCCAGCAGTTTAGAGATCGGTGAGCAGTTCTTC
CDR3: CASSLEIGEQFF

length: 13
J: TRBJ1-2
D: -
size: -
V: TRBV15
DNA: TGTGCCACCAGCCTCCCCAGGGGCTATGGCTACACCTTC
CDR3: CATSLPRGYGYTF

length: 12
J: TRBJ2-3
D: -
size: -
V: TRBV11-2
DNA: TGTGCCAGCAGCCCGGAGGGTGTTACGCAGTATTTT
CDR3: CASSPEGVTQYF

length: 17
J: TRBJ2-3
D: TRBD2
size: -
V: TRBV7-7
DNA: TGTGCTAGCAGCCTGGGGGCTAGCGGGGGGATCACAGATACGCAGTATTTT
CDR3: CASSLGASGGITDTQYF

length: 13
J: TRBJ1-2
D: -
size: once
V: TRBV19
DNA: TGTGCCAGTAGTATAGCAGACGGCTATGGCTACACCTTC
CDR3: CASSIADGYGYTF

length: 14
J: TRBJ2-3
D: -
size: -
V: TRBV10-3
DNA: TGTGCCATCAGGGACGGAACTAGCACAGATACGCAGTATTTT
CDR3: CAIRDGTSTDTQYF

length: 14
J: TRBJ1-2
D: -
size: -
V: TRBV28
DNA: TGTGCCAGCAGTCTCTGGGAACAGAACTATGGCTACACCTTC
CDR3: CASSLWEQNYGYTF

length: 13
J: TRBJ2-5
D: -
size: -
V: TRBV5-1
DNA: TGCGCCAGCAGCTTTAGGGGGAGGGAGACCCAGTACTTC
CDR3: CASSFRGRETQYF

length: 15
J: TRBJ1-5
D: TRBD1
size: -
V: TRBV7-3
DNA: TGTGCCAGCAGACAGGGGGCTAGAAGCAATCAGCCCCAGCATTTT
CDR3: CASRQGARSNQPQHF

length: 17
J: TRBJ2-3
D: TRBD2
size: -
V: TRBV2
DNA: TGTGCCAGCAGTCCTTCCCGGGGGGGGAGGGACACAGATACGCAGTATTTT
CDR3: CASSPSRGGRDTDTQYF

length: 13
J: TRBJ2-1
D: -
size: -
V: TRBV12-3/TRBV12-4
DNA: TGTGCCAGCAAGGGGGACTCCTACAATGAGCAGTTCTTC
CDR3: CASKGDSYNEQFF

length: 15
J: TRBJ2-6
D: -
size: -
V: TRBV5-4
DNA: TGTGCCAGCAGCTTGCGGAGCTCTGGGGCCAACGTCCTGACTTTC
CDR3: CASSLRSSGANVLTF

length: 14
J: TRBJ2-2
D: -
size: -
V: TRBV19
DNA: TGTGCCAGTAGTATCTACGCAGGGGCCGGGGAGCTGTTTTTT
CDR3: CASSIYAGAGELFF

length: 12
J: TRBJ2-3
D: -
size: -
V: TRBV27
DNA: TGTGCCAGCAGTTTTCGGACAGATACGCAGTATTTT
CDR3: CASSFRTDTQYF

length: 15
J: TRBJ1-5
D: -
size: -
V: TRBV28
DNA: TGTGCCAGCAGTTGGGGCTTAAATAGCAATCAGCCCCAGCATTTT
CDR3: CASSWGLNSNQPQHF

length: 15
J: TRBJ1-5
D: -
size: -
V: TRBV6-5
DNA: TGTGCCAGCAGCTCTGCCAGGTATAGCAATCAGCCCCAGCATTTT
CDR3: CASSSARYSNQPQHF

length: 16
J: TRBJ2-5
D: -
size: -
V: TRBV5-4
DNA: TGTGCCAGCAGCTTGGAAACCGGGACACCGCAAGAGACCCAGTACTTC
CDR3: CASSLETGTPQETQYF

length: 16
J: TRBJ1-3
D: -
size: -
V: TRBV18
DNA: TGTGCCAGCTCAGCGACACAGGGATCCTCTGGAAACACCATATATTTT
CDR3: CASSATQGSSGNTIYF

length: 17
J: TRBJ2-7
D: TRBD2
size: -
V: TRBV11-2
DNA: TGTGCCAGCAGCCCCCGGGGTCTAGCGGGGGGGAGGTACGAGCAGTACTTC
CDR3: CASSPRGLAGGRYEQYF

length: 14
J: TRBJ2-7
D: -
size: -
V: TRBV11-3
DNA: TGTGCCAGCAGCCCCCAACAGAGCTCCTACGAGCAGTACTTC
CDR3: CASSPQQSSYEQYF

length: 11
J: TRBJ2-7
D: -
size: -
V: TRBV7-8
DNA: TGTGCCAGCAGCCCTGCGGAGGAGCAGTACTTC
CDR3: CASSPAEEQYF

length: 16
J: TRBJ2-1
D: -
size: -
V: TRBV5-1
DNA: TGCGCCAGCACCGATGGACAGACAGGTCGTGACAATGAGCAGTTCTTC
CDR3: CASTDGQTGRDNEQFF

length: 15
J: TRBJ2-7
D: -
size: -
V: TRBV4-3
DNA: TGCGCCAGCAGCCAATGGACCGGGGACCGAGGAGAGCAGTACTTC
CDR3: CASSQWTGDRGEQYF

length: 15
J: TRBJ2-2
D: TRBD2
size: -
V: TRBV5-4
DNA: TGTGCCAGCAGCCCACTAGCGGGGGTAACCGGGGAGCTGTTTTTT
CDR3: CASSPLAGVTGELFF

length: 14
J: TRBJ2-7
D: -
size: -
V: TRBV4-3
DNA: TGCGCCAGCAGCCAAGCCGGTCGGTGGTCCGAGCAGTACTTC
CDR3: CASSQAGRWSEQYF

length: 12
J: TRBJ1-1
D: -
size: -
V: TRBV30
DNA: TGTGCCTGGAGTGTGGGGTTTGTAGGAGCTTTCTTT
CDR3: CAWSVGFVGAFF

length: 13
J: TRBJ1-2
D: -
size: -
V: TRBV5-1
DNA: TGCGCCAGCAGGTCTCCGGGACCGGGGGGCTACACCTTC
CDR3: CASRSPGPGGYTF

length: 17
J: TRBJ2-5
D: TRBD2
size: -
V: TRBV9
DNA: TGTGCCAGCAGCGTAACGTGGAACGGGGGGATTATGGAGACCCAGTACTTC
CDR3: CASSVTWNGGIMETQYF

length: 11
J: TRBJ1-4
D: -
size: once
V: TRBV20-1
DNA: TGCAGTGCGAGGGACCGCGTGAAACTGTTTTTT
CDR3: CSARDRVKLFF

length: 13
J: TRBJ2-1
D: -
size: -
V: TRBV7-3
DNA: TGTGCCAGCAGCCAACAAGGGGGTAATGAGCAGTTCTTC
CDR3: CASSQQGGNEQFF

length: 15
J: TRBJ1-5
D: TRBD1
size: once
V: TRBV15
DNA: TGTGCCACCAGCAGTCACGGACAGGGCTATCAGCCCCAGCATTTT
CDR3: CATSSHGQGYQPQHF

length: 17
J: TRBJ1-3
D: -
size: once
V: TRBV23-1
DNA: TGCGCCAGCAGTCAGAGGAGGGAATGGGCATCTGGAAACACCATATATTTT
CDR3: CASSQRREWASGNTIYF

length: 13
J: TRBJ2-5
D: -
size: -
V: TRBV27
DNA: TGTGCCAGCAGTTTTCAGACCCCGGGACCCCAGTACTTC
CDR3: CASSFQTPGPQYF

length: 14
J: TRBJ2-5
D: TRBD1
size: -
V: TRBV3-1/TRBV3-2
DNA: TGTGCCAGCAGCCGGCCAGGGGGTCAAGAGACCCAGTACTTC
CDR3: CASSRPGGQETQYF

length: 14
J: TRBJ2-7
D: -
size: -
V: TRBV7-2
DNA: TGTGCCAGCAGCTTGCCGGGGGACTCCTACGAGCAGTACTTC
CDR3: CASSLPGDSYEQYF

length: 15
J: TRBJ1-2
D: -
size: once
V: TRBV7-2
DNA: TGTGCCAGCACCCCTGGCAGGGGAAGGAACTATGGCTACACCTTC
CDR3: CASTPGRGRNYGYTF

length: 13
J: TRBJ1-2
D: -
size: -
V: TRBV10-3
DNA: TGTGCCATCAGTACCGGACAGCGCTATGGCTACACCTTC
CDR3: CAISTGQRYGYTF

length: 14
J: TRBJ1-2
D: -
size: -
V: TRBV18
DNA: TGTGCCAGCTCACCCCTTGGAGCGGACTATGGCTACACCTTC
CDR3: CASSPLGADYGYTF

length: 14
J: TRBJ1-5
D: -
size: -
V: TRBV12-5
DNA: TGTGCTAGTGGAGGACAGACAGTCGGGCAGCCCCAGCATTTT
CDR3: CASGGQTVGQPQHF

length: 15
J: TRBJ2-7
D: -
size: few
V: TRBV4-2
DNA: TGTGCCAGCAGCCAAGACGGCAGGAGTTCCTACGAGCAGTACTTC
CDR3: CASSQDGRSSYEQYF